A single sample is the source of the 26 T cell receptor beta chains below, sequenced in a study of CD8 T cells in ankylosing spondylitis. TCRdb reprocessed the 5' RACE reads via MiXCR and lists one record per CDR3 protein. This sample has about 190,000 distinct CDR3 sequences, with 13% found just once. The sequencing input was blood, either unsorted or a sorted T cell fraction (not recorded which). The receptors originated from a female donor with ankylosing spondylitis or in good health (not recorded which).

This clonotype was seen repeatedly, ten times or more. This rearrangement joins TRBV15 to TRBJ2-1, with D perhaps TRBD1 (7 bases). Germline V gene data show CDR1 as LNHNV and CDR2 as YYDKDF (reference sequence). V lost 0 bases, J lost 9 bases, and 12 bases lay in between. The CDR3 sequence is 14 residues long. CDR3 sequence reads: CATSREQGRREQFF. CDR3 sequence (DNA): TGTGCCACCAGCAGAGAACAGGGGAGGCGTGAGCAGTTCTTC.

This clonotype was counted at least ten times. This chain connects TRBV30 to TRBJ2-5; 10 bases align to TRBD2. The length of the CDR3 is 15 residues. The germline gives CDR1 GTSNPN, CDR2 SVGIG (reference sequence). V dropped 0 bases and J dropped 2; count of bases not matched to a gene: 3. The CDR3 protein is CAWSVPSGRQETQYF. Written as DNA, the CDR3 is TGTGCCTGGAGTGTTCCTAGCGGGAGACAAGAGACCCAGTACTTC.

This clonotype was seen repeatedly, ten times or more. The chain has TRBV5-4 and TRBJ2-5, with TRBD2 matching 8 bases. Germline V CDR1 and CDR2: SGHNT, YYREEE (reference sequence). V shed 3 bases and J 2 bases; nucleotides not matched to a gene: 3. The CDR3 runs 14 residues. CDR3 sequence (DNA): TGTGCCAGCAGCTCCGGGACTAGTCAAGAGACCCAGTACTTC. It encodes CASSSGTSQETQYF.

This clonotype was detected many times. V usage is TRBV6-1 and J usage is TRBJ2-2; D unresolved. V was shortened by 6 bases and J by 6 bases, with 11 bases between the two germline ends. Per the germline V gene, CDR1 is MNHNS and CDR2 is SASEGT. CDR3 size: 13 residues. The CDR3 loop is CASSLQFSGELFF. The CDR3 coding sequence is TGTGCCAGCAGCCTCCAATTTTCCGGGGAGCTGTTTTTT.

This clonotype was observed a few times. The chain carries TRBV3-1 and TRBJ2-1, with 7 nucleotides matching TRBD2. Germline-derived CDR1 and CDR2 are LGHDT and YNNKEL (reference sequence). Unmatched junction bases numbered 8, after V lost 1 base and J lost 5 bases. This CDR3 comprises 16 residues. This chain's CDR3 is CASSQVAGRWDNEQFF. CDR3 DNA: TGTGCCAGCAGCCAAGTAGCGGGTCGGTGGGACAATGAGCAGTTCTTC.

The DNA for the CDR3 is TGTGCCACCTCCCAATTAAATAGCGGGAGTAACGAGCAGTACTTC. It encodes CATSQLNSGSNEQYF. The rearrangement joins TRBV3-1 to TRBJ2-7, with TRBD2 identical over 9 bases. The germline CDR1 and CDR2 sequences are LGHDT and YNNKEL (reference sequence). V lost 10 bases and J lost 5; bases outside the gene matches: 15. The CDR3 covers 15 residues.

This clonotype was detected many times. This rearrangement joins TRBV7-9 to TRBJ2-5, with TRBD1 matching over 8 bases. With V trimmed by 6 bases and J by 4 bases, 10 bases remained unmatched. The CDR3 has 15 amino acids. The germline V gene has CDR1 SEHNR and CDR2 FQNEAQ (reference sequence). In DNA form, the CDR3 reads TGTGCCAGCAGTCCGTGGACAGGGCAGGGAGAGACCCAGTACTTC. Protein product: CASSPWTGQGETQYF.

This clonotype was detected many times. The chain recombines TRBV5-1 with TRBJ2-2; the match to TRBD1 covers 10 bases. CDR1 and CDR2 (germline): SGHRS, YFSETQ. The J segment lost 5 bases and the V segment lost 7 bases, leaving 11 bases of the junction unmatched. This CDR3 contains 16 residues. DNA of the CDR3: TGCGCCAGCCAGAGAGACGGACAGGGGGGTACCGGGGAGCTGTTTTTT. It is translated as CASQRDGQGGTGELFF.

This clonotype was observed a handful of times. This chain joins TRBV18 and TRBJ2-3, with TRBD2 matching 9 bases. The ends lost 5 bases at V and 6 bases at J; junction bases unmatched: 15. CDR1 KGHSH and CDR2 LQKENI come from the germline V gene. The CDR3 has 17 amino acids. In DNA form, the CDR3 reads TGTGCCAGCTCAGTACTCAGGGTAGCGGGAGAGACGGATACGCAGTATTTT. This codes for CASSVLRVAGETDTQYF.

This clonotype was seen many times. The chain links TRBV4-2 to TRBJ2-1, with 9 positions matching TRBD2. The V segment lost 3 bases and the J segment 6 bases; nucleotides outside the gene matches: 6. CDR1 LGHNA and CDR2 YNFKEQ come from the germline V gene. The CDR3 consists of 15 residues. The CDR3 here is CASSHIAGDPNEQFF. The DNA of the CDR3 is TGTGCCAGCAGCCATATAGCGGGAGACCCCAATGAGCAGTTCTTC.

This clonotype was detected only a few times. CDR3 nucleotides: TGTGCCTGGAGTGGCGATCTCGGGGAGACCCAGTACTTC. Its translation is CAWSGDLGETQYF. The chain is built from TRBV30 and TRBJ2-5, with D hard to call. Germline V lookup: CDR1 GTSNPN, CDR2 SVGIG (reference sequence). Trimming cost V 1 base and J 5 bases, with 11 bases left between them. This CDR3 has 13 amino acids. The full variable domain, in which reference TRBV30 and TRBJ2-5 provide the parts outside the CDR3, is SQTIHQWPATLVQPVGSPLSLECTVEGTSNPNLYWYRQAAGRGLQLLFYSVGIGQISSEVPQNLSASRPQDRQFILSSKKLLLSDSGFYLCAWSGDLGETQYFGPGTRLLVL.

This clonotype was observed at least ten times. This chain joins TRBV4-1 and TRBJ2-3; possible D gene TRBD1, 5 bases. Trimming shortened V by 2 bases and J by 0 bases, and 21 bases separated the two germline ends. The CDR3 extends over 19 amino acids. Germline V CDR1 and CDR2: MGHRA, YSYEKL. CDR3 sequence: CASSQKFLGLLYSTDTQYF. The DNA of the CDR3 is TGCGCCAGCAGCCAAAAGTTTCTGGGGCTGCTTTACAGCACAGATACGCAGTATTTT.

This clonotype was picked up many times. The V gene is TRBV20-1, the J gene TRBJ1-2; tentatively, D is TRBD1 (5 bases). Germline V gene data show CDR1 as DFQATT and CDR2 as SNEGSKA (reference sequence). V gave up 6 bases and J gave up 2 bases, with 13 bases separating them. The CDR3 is 13 residues long. The CDR3 region is CSAPDTGNYGYTF. CDR3 nucleotide sequence: TGCAGTGCGCCCGACACAGGCAACTATGGCTACACCTTC.

Ten or more counts support this clonotype. The chain employs TRBV28 and TRBJ2-5; the D gene is possibly TRBD2 (6 bases). The germline gives CDR1 MDHEN, CDR2 SYDVKM. The length of the CDR3 is 16 residues. Trimming stripped 1 base from V and 4 bases from J, with 16 bases between. This chain's CDR3 is CASSLSRGGLGETQYF. The CDR3 DNA reads as TGTGCCAGCAGTTTATCTCGGGGAGGCTTAGGAGAGACCCAGTACTTC.

This chain uses TRBV20-1 with TRBJ2-4; no reliable D call. CDR1 and CDR2 from the germline V gene are DFQATT and SNEGSKA (reference sequence). The CDR3 is 13 amino acids. V was cut by 5 bases and J by 0 bases, with 8 bases left in between. The CDR3 loop reads CSALIIAKNIQYF. CDR3 sequence (DNA): TGCAGTGCTCTTATTATAGCCAAAAACATTCAGTACTTC.

Notes on this clonotype: A much larger clone is a single base away; this may be a read error. This chain links TRBV5-1 with TRBJ2-2, with a possible D match to TRBD2 (5 bases). Germline values: CDR1 SGHRS, CDR2 YFSETQ. This CDR3 has 16 residues. The CDR3: CASSLSSTRNTGELYF. The CDR3 nucleotides are TGCGCCAGCAGCTTGAGCTCTACCAGAAACACCGGGGAGCTGTATTTT.

Of note for this clonotype: This may arise from a read error, as a much more abundant clone is one base away. The CDR3 end shows no conserved phenylalanine or tryptophan, and so a read error is likely. CDR3 in amino acids: CASSLLSRSNEQFL. CDR3 nucleotide sequence: TGTGCCAGCAGTCTCCTCTCGCGGTCTAATGAGCAGTTCCTC. This chain connects TRBV12-3 or TRBV12-4 to TRBJ2-1, with D unclear. Trimming stripped 5 bases from V and 7 bases from J, with 15 bases between. The length of the CDR3 is 14 residues.

Turning to this clonotype: With a much larger clone just one base away, this may be a read error. The genes are TRBV5-1 and TRBJ1-1; no clear D gene. Germline V gives CDR1 SGHRS, CDR2 YFSETQ. Between the trimmed V and J ends, which lost 0 bases and 4 bases, there was a span of 13 bases. The CDR3 covers 15 residues. CDR3 residues: CASSLESLGSTEAFF. The CDR3 bases are TGCGCCAGCAGCTTGGAGAGTTTGGGTAGCACTGAAGCTTTCTTT. Full variable domain (missing parts from reference TRBV5-1 and TRBJ1-1): KAGVTQTPRYLIKTRGQQVTLSCSPISGHRSVSWYQQTPGQGLQFLFEYFSETQRNKGNFPGRFSGRQFSNSRSEMNVSTLELGDSALYLCASSLESLGSTEAFFGQGTRLTVV.

This clonotype was counted only a few times. The rearrangement uses TRBV10-3 and TRBJ2-2, with a weak D call TRBD1 (6 bases). Germline V gene sequence: CDR1 ENHRY, CDR2 SYGVKD. V was trimmed by 5 bases and J by 2 bases, leaving 9 bases between them. This CDR3 region has 14 residues. The CDR3 loop reads CAISWTDNTGELFF. The CDR3 bases are TGTGCCATCAGTTGGACAGACAACACCGGGGAGCTGTTTTTT.

Points on this clonotype: A read error may explain this, as a much larger clone is one base away. J is TRBJ2-5 and V is TRBV24-1; D may correspond to TRBD1 or TRBD2 (5 bases each). This CDR3 spans 15 amino acids. Germline V gene sequence: CDR1 KGHDR, CDR2 SFDVKD. V shed 4 bases and J shed 1 base, with 12 bases lying between them. The CDR3 loop is CATSEQLGRQETQYF. The CDR3 DNA is TGTGCCACCAGTGAACAACTGGGACGCCAAGAGACCCAGTACTTC.

The rearrangement uses TRBV6-1 and TRBJ2-1; D gene ambiguous. CDR3 length: 15 residues. V dropped 5 bases and J dropped 0 bases, with 11 bases sitting between them. Germline loops: CDR1 MNHNS, CDR2 SASEGT. CDR3 nucleotide sequence: TGTGCCAGCAGTCAAGGGCCCGGCTCCTACAATGAGCAGTTCTTC. Protein sequence: CASSQGPGSYNEQFF.

Concerning this clonotype: This may be a read error: a much more frequent sequence differs by one nucleotide. V gene TRBV20-1 combines with J gene TRBJ2-2, with D possibly being TRBD1 (5 bases). The CDR3 covers 14 residues. Germline lookup yields CDR1 DFQATT and CDR2 SNEGSKA (reference sequence). The CDR3 here is CNATSQANTGELFF. In nucleotides, the CDR3 is TGCAATGCCACGTCACAGGCGAACACCGGGGAGCTGTTTTTT.

CDR3 nucleotides: TGTGCCAGCAGTTCCCGGCCCGGGACAGTGGATGAGCAGTTCTTC. Translation gives CASSSRPGTVDEQFF. The chain combines TRBV28 with TRBJ2-1, with 7 bases aligning to TRBD1. The germline V gene encodes CDR1 MDHEN and CDR2 SYDVKM. The CDR3 contains 15 residues. V lost 4 bases to trimming and J lost 8 bases; unmatched junction nucleotides: 11. Filled out from reference TRBV28 and TRBJ2-1, the complete variable domain reads DVKVTQSSRYLVKRTGEKVFLECVQDMDHENMFWYRQDPGLGLRLIYFSYDVKMKEKGDIPEGYSVSREKKERFSLILESASTNQTSMYLCASSSRPGTVDEQFFGPGTRLTVL.

The rearrangement joins TRBV19 to TRBJ2-3, with D uncertain. This CDR3 region has 13 residues. V lost 4 bases and J lost 8, with 13 bases in between. Germline V lookup: CDR1 LNHDA, CDR2 SQIVND (reference sequence). The CDR3 loop reads CASSKLPPATQYF. DNA of the CDR3: TGTGCCAGTAGTAAACTCCCCCCGGCTACGCAGTATTTT.

This clonotype was observed many times. J is TRBJ1-5 and V is TRBV20-1; D gene uncertain. Trimming removed 2 bases from V and 3 bases from J, with 14 bases in between. The CDR3 has 15 residues. Germline V gene data show CDR1 as DFQATT and CDR2 as SNEGSKA (reference sequence). The CDR3 sequence is CSARKEGPSNQPQHF. The CDR3 bases are TGCAGTGCTAGAAAGGAGGGCCCTTCCAATCAGCCCCAGCATTTT.

This clonotype showed up just a few times. The chain uses TRBV5-1 and TRBJ1-2; 9 nucleotides line up with TRBD1. Germline V lookup: CDR1 SGHRS, CDR2 YFSETQ. The length of the CDR3 is 17 residues. Trimming cost V 0 bases and J 4 bases; bases outside gene matches: 10. CDR3 bases: TGCGCCAGCAGCTTGGGACGGACAGGGGAGTCTAGCTATGGCTACACCTTC. Protein: CASSLGRTGESSYGYTF.